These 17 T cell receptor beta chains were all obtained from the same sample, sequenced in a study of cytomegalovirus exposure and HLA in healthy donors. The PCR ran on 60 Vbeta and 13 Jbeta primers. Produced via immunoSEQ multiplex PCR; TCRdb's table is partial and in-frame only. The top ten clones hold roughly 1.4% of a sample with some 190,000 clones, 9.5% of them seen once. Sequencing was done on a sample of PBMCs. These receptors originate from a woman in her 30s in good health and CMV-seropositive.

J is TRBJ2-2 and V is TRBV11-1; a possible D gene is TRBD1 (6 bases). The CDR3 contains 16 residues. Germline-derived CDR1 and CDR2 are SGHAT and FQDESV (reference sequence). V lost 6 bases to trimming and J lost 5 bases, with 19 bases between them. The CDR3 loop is CASSSQGSLGTGELFF. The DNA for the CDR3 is TGTGCCAGCAGTTCACAGGGCTCCCTTGGGACCGGGGAGCTGTTTTTT.

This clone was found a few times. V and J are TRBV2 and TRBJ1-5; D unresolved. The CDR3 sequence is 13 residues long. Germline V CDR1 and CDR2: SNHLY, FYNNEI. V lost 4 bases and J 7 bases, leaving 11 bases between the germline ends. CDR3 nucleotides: TGTGCCAGCAGTGTGGTGAGCCGACAGCCCCAGCATTTT. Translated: CASSVVSRQPQHF.

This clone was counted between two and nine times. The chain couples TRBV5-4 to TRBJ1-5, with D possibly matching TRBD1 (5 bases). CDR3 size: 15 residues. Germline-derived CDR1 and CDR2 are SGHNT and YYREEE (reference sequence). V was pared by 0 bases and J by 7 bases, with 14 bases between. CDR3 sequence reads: CASSLGGGSGQPQHF. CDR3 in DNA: TGTGCCAGCAGCTTGGGGGGGGGTTCAGGACAGCCCCAGCATTTT. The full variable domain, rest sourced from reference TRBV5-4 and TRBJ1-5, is ETGVTQSPTHLIKTRGQQVTLRCSSQSGHNTVSWYQQALGQGPQFIFQYYREEENGRGNFPPRFSGLQFPNYSSELNVNALELDDSALYLCASSLGGGSGQPQHFGDGTRLSIL.

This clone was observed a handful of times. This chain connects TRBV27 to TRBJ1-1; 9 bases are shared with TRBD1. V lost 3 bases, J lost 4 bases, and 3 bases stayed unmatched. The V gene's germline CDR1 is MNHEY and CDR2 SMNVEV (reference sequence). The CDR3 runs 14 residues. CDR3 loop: CASSLDRGGTEAFF. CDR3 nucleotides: TGTGCCAGCAGTTTGGACAGGGGCGGCACTGAAGCTTTCTTT.

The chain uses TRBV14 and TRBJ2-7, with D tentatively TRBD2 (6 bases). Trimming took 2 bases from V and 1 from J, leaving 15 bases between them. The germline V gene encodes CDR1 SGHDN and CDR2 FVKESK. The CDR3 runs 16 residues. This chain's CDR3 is CASSQSRGTQSYEQYF. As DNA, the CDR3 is TGTGCCAGCAGCCAATCTCGCGGGACGCAGTCCTACGAGCAGTACTTC.

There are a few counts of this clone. CDR3 sequence: CALRPNTGELFF. In nucleotides, the CDR3 is TGTGCCCTGAGGCCTAACACCGGGGAGCTGTTTTTT. The rearrangement uses TRBV30 and TRBJ2-2; D is ambiguous. Germline loops: CDR1 GTSNPN, CDR2 SVGIG (reference sequence). The CDR3 sequence is 12 residues long. Trimming removed 8 bases from V and 2 bases from J, with 9 bases in between.

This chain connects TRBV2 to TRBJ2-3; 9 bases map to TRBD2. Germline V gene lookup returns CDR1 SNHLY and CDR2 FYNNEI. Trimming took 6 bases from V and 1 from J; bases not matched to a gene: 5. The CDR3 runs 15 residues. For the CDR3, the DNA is TGTGCCAGCAGCTCGGGACTAGCCCGCACAGATACGCAGTATTTT. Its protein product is CASSSGLARTDTQYF.

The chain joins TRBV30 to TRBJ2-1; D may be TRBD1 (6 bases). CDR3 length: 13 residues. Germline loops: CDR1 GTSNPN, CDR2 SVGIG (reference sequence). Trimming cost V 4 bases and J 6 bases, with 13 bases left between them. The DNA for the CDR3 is TGTGCCTGGAACAGGGAAGGGCTCAATGAGCAGTTCTTC. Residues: CAWNREGLNEQFF.

The chain's CDR3 is CASRAGRKAFF. For the CDR3, the DNA is TGTGCCAGCAGAGCCGGGAGAAAAGCTTTCTTT. V usage is TRBV6-4 and J usage is TRBJ1-1; D remains ambiguous. The CDR3 has 11 residues. V lost 6 bases, J lost 9 bases, and 11 bases lay in between. Germline CDR1 is MRHNA and CDR2 is SNTAGT.

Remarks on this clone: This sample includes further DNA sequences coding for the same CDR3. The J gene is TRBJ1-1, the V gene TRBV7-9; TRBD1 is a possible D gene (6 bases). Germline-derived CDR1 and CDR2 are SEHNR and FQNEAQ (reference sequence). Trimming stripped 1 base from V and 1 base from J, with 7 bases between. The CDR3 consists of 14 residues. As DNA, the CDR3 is TGTGCCAGCAGCTTAGTACAGGGGAACACTGAAGCTTTCTTT. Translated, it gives CASSLVQGNTEAFF.

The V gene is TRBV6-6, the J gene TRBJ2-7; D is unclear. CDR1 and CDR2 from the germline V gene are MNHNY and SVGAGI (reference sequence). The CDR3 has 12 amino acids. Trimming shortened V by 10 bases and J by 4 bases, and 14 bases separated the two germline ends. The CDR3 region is CATLASVYEQYF. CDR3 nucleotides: TGTGCCACCCTCGCTAGTGTTTACGAGCAGTACTTC.

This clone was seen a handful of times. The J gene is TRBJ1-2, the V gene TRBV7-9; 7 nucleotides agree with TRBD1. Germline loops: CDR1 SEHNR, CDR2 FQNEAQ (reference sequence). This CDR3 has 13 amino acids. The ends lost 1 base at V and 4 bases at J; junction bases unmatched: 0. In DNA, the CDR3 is TGTGCCAGCAGCTTAGGACAGGGCTATGGCTACACCTTC. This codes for CASSLGQGYGYTF.

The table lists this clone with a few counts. The CDR3 is CASSQVGRGQPQHF. CDR3 DNA: TGCGCCAGCAGCCAAGTGGGGAGGGGTCAGCCCCAGCATTTT. V and J are TRBV4-1 and TRBJ1-5; possible D gene TRBD1, 5 bases. Trimming stripped 1 base from V and 6 bases from J, with 10 bases between. CDR3 length: 14 residues. Germline V CDR1 and CDR2: MGHRA, YSYEKL.

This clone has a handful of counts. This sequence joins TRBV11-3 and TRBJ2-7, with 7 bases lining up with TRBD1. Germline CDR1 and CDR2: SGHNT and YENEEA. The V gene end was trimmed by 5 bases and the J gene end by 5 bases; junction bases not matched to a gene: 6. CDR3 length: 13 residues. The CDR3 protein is CASSLGQHHEQYF. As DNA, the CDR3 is TGTGCCAGCAGCCTGGGACAGCACCACGAGCAGTACTTC.

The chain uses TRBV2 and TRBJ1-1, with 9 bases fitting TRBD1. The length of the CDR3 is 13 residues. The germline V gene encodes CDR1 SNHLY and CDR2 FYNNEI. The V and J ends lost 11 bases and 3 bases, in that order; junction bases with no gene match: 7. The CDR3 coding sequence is TGTGCCGGTGAACGGGACAGGGACACTGAAGCTTTCTTT. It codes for CAGERDRDTEAFF.

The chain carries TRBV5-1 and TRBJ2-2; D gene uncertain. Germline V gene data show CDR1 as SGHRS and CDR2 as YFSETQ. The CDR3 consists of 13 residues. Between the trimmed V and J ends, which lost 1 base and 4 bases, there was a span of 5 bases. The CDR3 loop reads CASSLILTGELFF. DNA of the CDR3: TGCGCCAGCAGCTTGATTCTCACCGGGGAGCTGTTTTTT.

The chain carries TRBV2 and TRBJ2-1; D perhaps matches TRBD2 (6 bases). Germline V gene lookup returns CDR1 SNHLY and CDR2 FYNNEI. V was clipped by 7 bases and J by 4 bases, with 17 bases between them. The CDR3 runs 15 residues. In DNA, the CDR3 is TGTGCCAGCACTCTGACTAGTCTCCTTTACAATGAGCAGTTCTTC. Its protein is CASTLTSLLYNEQFF.